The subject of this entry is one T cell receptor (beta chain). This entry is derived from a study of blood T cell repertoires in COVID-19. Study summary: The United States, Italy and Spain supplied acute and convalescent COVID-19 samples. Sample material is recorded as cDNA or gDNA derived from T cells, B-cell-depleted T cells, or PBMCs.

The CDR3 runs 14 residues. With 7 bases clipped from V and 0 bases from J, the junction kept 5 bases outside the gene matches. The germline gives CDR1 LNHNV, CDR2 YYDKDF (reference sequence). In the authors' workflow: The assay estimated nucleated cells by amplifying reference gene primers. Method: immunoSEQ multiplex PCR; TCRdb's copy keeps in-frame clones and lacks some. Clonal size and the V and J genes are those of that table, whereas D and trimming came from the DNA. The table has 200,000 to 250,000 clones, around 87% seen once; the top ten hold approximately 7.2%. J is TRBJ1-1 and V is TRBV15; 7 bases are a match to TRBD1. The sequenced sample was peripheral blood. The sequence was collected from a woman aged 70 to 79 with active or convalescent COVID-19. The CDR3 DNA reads TGTGCCACCATCGGGGACAGACTGAACACTGAAGCTTTCTTT. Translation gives CATIGDRLNTEAFF.